Below are 13 T cell receptor beta chains sequenced from a single sample in a study of CD8 T cells in Susac syndrome. RNA was extracted with the RNeasy kit, and a quantity of about 0.45 to 1 ug was reverse transcribed using random hexamers. TCRdb re-derived calls from the immunoSEQ multiplex PCR reads in MiXCR, one entry per CDR3 protein. The table shows 200,000 to 300,000 distinct CDR3 sequences, with 80% to 95% occurring only once. Source material: CD4+ T cells from PBMCs. The receptors shown here come from a human donor with multiple sclerosis.

A single count supports this clonotype. J is TRBJ1-2 and V is TRBV20-1; D not certain. The CDR3 extends over 12 amino acids. V was shortened by 5 bases and J by 6 bases, with 13 bases between the two germline ends. Germline CDR1 and CDR2: DFQATT and SNEGSKA (reference sequence). The CDR3 spells CSALGFFDGYTF. The CDR3 region has the DNA TGCAGTGCTCTAGGGTTTTTTGATGGCTACACCTTC.

V and J are TRBV9 and TRBJ2-2; the match to TRBD2 covers 13 bases. J gave up 4 bases and V 0 bases, and 0 bases lay outside the gene matches. CDR1 is SGDLS and CDR2 is YYNGEE in the germline V gene. The CDR3 sequence is 16 residues long. The CDR3 nucleotides are TGTGCCAGCAGCGTAGGGACTAGCGGGAGCACCGGGGAGCTGTTTTTT. Protein sequence: CASSVGTSGSTGELFF.

The chain links TRBV20-1 to TRBJ1-1, with 11 bases that match TRBD1. Germline V gene lookup returns CDR1 DFQATT and CDR2 SNEGSKA (reference sequence). The CDR3 has 15 amino acids. Trimming took 1 base from V and 4 from J; bases not matched to a gene: 5. The CDR3 spells CSARARDRGTTEAFF. CDR3 DNA sequence: TGCAGTGCTAGAGCCCGGGACAGGGGGACCACTGAAGCTTTCTTT.

This chain links TRBV28 with TRBJ2-5; 8 bases fit TRBD1. Germline trimming cut 6 bases from V and 4 bases from J; bases unmatched to any gene: 4. Germline CDR1 reads MDHEN; CDR2 reads SYDVKM. The CDR3 covers 13 residues. CDR3 sequence (DNA): TGTGCCAGCAGACCCACAGGGGGAGAGACCCAGTACTTC. Amino acids: CASRPTGGETQYF.

This chain connects TRBV7-3 to TRBJ1-1, with D possibly matching TRBD1 (6 bases). In germline, CDR1 is SGHTA, CDR2 FQGTGA. The CDR3 is made up of 15 amino acids. Trimming took off 5 bases at V and 0 bases at J, with 13 bases between the two ends. This chain's CDR3 is CASSARGGVNTEAFF. The DNA of the CDR3 is TGTGCCAGCAGCGCCCGAGGGGGAGTGAACACTGAAGCTTTCTTT.

The chain recombines TRBV6-5 with TRBJ1-1; 8 bases are a match to TRBD1. V shed 3 bases and J 3 bases; nucleotides not matched to a gene: 3. The CDR3 covers 14 residues. The germline gives CDR1 MNHEY, CDR2 SVGAGI. The CDR3 DNA follows: TGTGCCAGCAGTTATTTGACAGGGGACACTGAAGCTTTCTTT. Protein sequence: CASSYLTGDTEAFF.

This chain joins TRBV12-3 or TRBV12-4 and TRBJ2-7; D may be TRBD2 (5 bases). The CDR3 length is 11 residues. V gave up 9 bases and J gave up 2 bases, with 8 bases separating them. This chain's CDR3 is CASSGAYEQYF. The DNA of the CDR3 is TGTGCCAGTTCCGGGGCCTACGAGCAGTACTTC.

This clonotype came up once. The chain links TRBV23-1 to TRBJ1-5, with D unresolved. Being an ORF, TRBV23-1 has a function that is uncertain. V was clipped by 8 bases and J by 7 bases, with 9 bases between them. The length of the CDR3 is 11 residues. The CDR3 coding sequence is TGCGCCAGCCTCATAGCACAGCCCCAGCATTTT. Its translation: CASLIAQPQHF.

J is TRBJ2-4 and V is TRBV6-1, with 7 bases lining up with TRBD1. The CDR3 has 14 amino acids. CDR1 MNHNS and CDR2 SASEGT come from the germline V gene. V shed 7 bases, J shed 3 bases, and the junction held 6 bases outside the gene matches. For the CDR3, the DNA is TGTGCCAGCACTCAGGGGGTTGGCAAAAACATTCAGTACTTC. Its protein is CASTQGVGKNIQYF.

This chain uses TRBV15 with TRBJ2-7; D gene uncertain. This CDR3 has 13 residues. V was cut by 1 base and J by 6 bases, with 10 bases left in between. Germline V gene data show CDR1 as LNHNV and CDR2 as YYDKDF (reference sequence). The CDR3 DNA follows: TGTGCCACCAGCAGAGGGGCAGCCCGCGAGCAGTACGTC. It translates to CATSRGAAREQYV.

The chain employs TRBV29-1 and TRBJ2-3; 8 bases match TRBD2. Unmatched junction bases numbered 9, after V lost 7 bases and J lost 3 bases. CDR3 length: 14 amino acids. Germline V gives CDR1 SQVTM, CDR2 ANQGSEA. The CDR3, as DNA: TGCAGCGGAGGGACTAGAGGTCGTACAGATACGCAGTATTTT. Translated: CSGGTRGRTDTQYF.

The chain links TRBV12-3 or TRBV12-4 to TRBJ1-2; weak D call: TRBD1 (5 bases). Trimming shortened V by 4 bases and J by 6 bases, and 18 bases separated the two germline ends. The CDR3 totals 15 residues. The CDR3 loop is CASSSRTSGRDGYTF. Written as DNA, the CDR3 is TGTGCCAGCAGTTCCCGAACGAGCGGCAGGGATGGCTACACCTTC.

This rearrangement joins TRBV30 to TRBJ1-3; unclear D gene. Germline assignment: CDR1 GTSNPN and CDR2 SVGIG (reference sequence). The length of the CDR3 is 15 residues. Trimming removed 2 bases from V and 3 bases from J, with 14 bases in between. The CDR3 nucleotides read TGTGCCTGGAGTCGGGCCCTTCTGGGTGGAAACACCATATATTTT. Residues: CAWSRALLGGNTIYF.